One T cell receptor beta chain is described in this entry. The data belong to a study of control samples from healthy donors and cancer patients. The CDR3 covers 14 residues. Germline V lookup: CDR1 MDHEN, CDR2 SYDVKM. Trimming pared 6 bases from V and 5 bases from J, leaving 13 bases between. Sequencing was performed with immunoSEQ multiplex PCR; in TCRdb, only in-frame clones are kept and a portion is missing. The data hold around 180,000 clones, with about 91% observed a single time. The chain is built from TRBV28 and TRBJ1-4, with no clear D. The sequence came from a woman between 25 and 40 years old in good health. Sequencing was carried out using blood. In DNA, the CDR3 is TGTGCCAGCAGGGCTACAGAGTTAAATGAAAAACTGTTTTTT. Its protein product is CASRATELNEKLFF.